A selection of T cell receptor beta chains follows, all from one sample in a study of T cells after posttransplantation cyclophosphamide. Profiling relied on immunoSEQ multiplex PCR, and the TCRdb table lists in-frame clones only, not all of them. The profile shows more than 1,500 clones, roughly two thirds of them singletons. Sequencing was performed on CD8+ T cells sorted from PBMCs, taken after allogeneic stem cell transplant with posttransplant cyclophosphamide. The receptors come from a young adult male patient who received an allogeneic stem cell transplant from a related donor, was CMV-positive, and had acute GVHD only. Some T cells here may be from the graft donor. The CDR3 runs from the conserved cysteine through the conserved F or W. The D gene is left open where the match is weak. A row's size may be missing; if present it is once, few, many or a size class.

j_call	v_call	clone_size	d_call	cdr3_nt	cdr3_aa
TRBJ2-3	TRBV4-1	.	.	TGCGCCAGCAGCCAGGGCTGGGGCACAGATACGCAGTATTTT	CASSQGWGTDTQYF
TRBJ2-7	TRBV9	once	TRBD2	TGTGCCAGCAGCCCATGGACTAGTGGTCACGAGCAGTACTTC	CASSPWTSGHEQYF
TRBJ2-7	TRBV11-2	.	TRBD2	TGTGCCAGCAGCTATAGCGGGGGGGCGGACTACGAGCAGTACTTC	CASSYSGGADYEQYF
TRBJ2-2	TRBV5-1	.	.	TGCGCCAGCCAGGGTTCTGGGGAGCTGTTTTTT	CASQGSGELFF
TRBJ2-1	TRBV6-1	.	TRBD1	TGTGCCAGCAGTACCAGGACAGGGGCCTACAATGAGCAGTTCTTC	CASSTRTGAYNEQFF
TRBJ2-1	TRBV7-4	few	TRBD2	TGTGCCAGCAGCCCAGCGGGGGCCTACTACAATGAGCAGTTCTTC	CASSPAGAYYNEQFF
TRBJ1-2	TRBV4-3	.	.	TGCGCCAGCAGCCAACAGGGGACCTGGCATGGCTACACCTTC	CASSQQGTWHGYTF
TRBJ2-5	TRBV2	once	TRBD2	TGTGCCAGCATGGGAATCGGGCTAGCGGGGGGAGAAGGGACCCAGTACTTC	CASMGIGLAGGEGTQYF
TRBJ2-7	TRBV7-5	.	.	TGTGCCAGAAGCCACGGGGTAAGGTCCAACGGAACCTACGAGCAGTACTTC	CARSHGVRSNGTYEQYF
TRBJ2-7	TRBV11-3	.	.	TGTGCCAGCAGCCCGACAGGCGCCTACGAGCAGTACTTC	CASSPTGAYEQYF
TRBJ2-4	TRBV4-3	.	TRBD1	TGCGCCAGCAGCCAAGATTCGCAGGGGGTCGGCAAAAACATTCAGTACTTC	CASSQDSQGVGKNIQYF
TRBJ2-3	TRBV11-1	.	.	TGTGCCAGCAGCCCACCGACGGGGGAGAGGGATACGCAGTATTTT	CASSPPTGERDTQYF
TRBJ2-1	TRBV4-1	.	TRBD2	TGCGCCAGCAGCCCGCCTGGGACTAGCGGGACTGAGCAGTTCTTC	CASSPPGTSGTEQFF
TRBJ1-1	TRBV4-1	.	.	TGCGCCAGCAGCCAAGGGAGAACTGAAGCTTTCTTT	CASSQGRTEAFF
TRBJ1-2	TRBV7-9	.	TRBD1	TGTGCCAGCACTGGCCCGGGACAGACTTTTTATGGCTACACCTTC	CASTGPGQTFYGYTF
TRBJ1-3	TRBV9	few	.	TGTGCCAGCAGCGTTGGGGGGGACACCATATATTTT	CASSVGGDTIYF
TRBJ1-1	TRBV7-6	.	.	TGTGCCAGCAGCTTTTCGGACAGATATAACACTGAAGCTTTCTTT	CASSFSDRYNTEAFF
TRBJ1-5	TRBV5-5	few	.	TGTGCCAGCAGCTTGTCCGATCAGCCCCAGCATTTT	CASSLSDQPQHF
TRBJ1-2	TRBV4-1	once	TRBD1	TGCGCCAGCAGCCCACGGACAGGGAATTATGGCTACACCTTC	CASSPRTGNYGYTF
TRBJ2-2	TRBV6-4	.	TRBD1	TGTGCCAGCACCAGCAGGGGGAGGAACACCGGGGAGCTGTTTTTT	CASTSRGRNTGELFF
TRBJ2-2	TRBV15	once	.	TGTGCCACCAGCAGAGATCGGCAGGTTGGCGGGGAGCTGTTTTTT	CATSRDRQVGGELFF
TRBJ1-2	TRBV5-8	.	.	TGTGCCAGCAGCGCACAGGAGACCTATGGCTACACCTTC	CASSAQETYGYTF
TRBJ2-5	TRBV1	.	.	TGCACCAGCAGCCAACCCCCTCTGAGTAGGACTAGCGGGGGGGTGTTCGAGGAGACCCAGTACTTC	CTSSQPPLSRTSGGVFEETQYF
TRBJ1-2	TRBV6-5	.	TRBD1	TGTGCCAGCAGTAACCCGGGACAGACTTCCTATGGCTACACCTTC	CASSNPGQTSYGYTF
TRBJ1-2	TRBV15	.	.	TGTGCCACCAGGGGCGCGGGGGCACGAGGCTACACCTTC	CATRGAGARGYTF
TRBJ1-1	TRBV29-1	few	.	TGCAGCGCCGATGCGGGGGCTGAAGCTTTCTTT	CSADAGAEAFF
TRBJ1-2	TRBV6-6	.	TRBD1	TGTGCCAGCAGTTACGGCCAGGGGGGTGGCTACACCTTC	CASSYGQGGGYTF
TRBJ2-1	TRBV6-1	few	TRBD2	TGTGCCAGCAGTGAGCTCGGGCGGGGGACCGATCCTGGGCAGTTCTTC	CASSELGRGTDPGQFF
TRBJ1-3	TRBV7-6	.	.	TGTGCCAGCAGCTTAGCGAGGGCAGTCTCTGGAAACACCATATATTTT	CASSLARAVSGNTIYF